This is a list of T cell receptor beta chains from one sample in a study of blood T cell repertoires in COVID-19. The repertoire was sequenced with immunoSEQ multiplex PCR; TCRdb's copy has only in-frame clones and lacks some. The table has 200,000 to 300,000 clones, around 87% seen once. The source material was peripheral blood. Receptors originate from a man aged 55 to 70 who had recovered from COVID-19. CDR3s include the opening cysteine and the closing phenylalanine or tryptophan. D genes are given only for firm matches. Size values are once, few and many counts, or a class for expanded clones, and some rows have none.

D | size | J | V | CDR3 | DNA
NA | once | TRBJ1-2 | TRBV5-1 | CASSLEGKGSYGYTF | TGCGCCAGCAGCTTGGAGGGAAAAGGGAGCTATGGCTACACCTTC
TRBD1 | NA | TRBJ2-7 | TRBV19 | CASSRQGVSYEQYF | TGTGCCAGTAGTCGACAGGGCGTCTCCTACGAGCAGTACTTC
NA | NA | TRBJ1-1 | TRBV18 | CASSGLQYTEAFF | TGTGCCAGCTCAGGGCTCCAGTACACTGAAGCTTTCTTT
NA | few | TRBJ1-6 | TRBV30 | CAWSVGRDTSPLHF | TGTGCCTGGAGTGTCGGTAGGGACACTTCACCCCTCCACTTT
NA | NA | TRBJ1-1 | TRBV6-6 | CASSYAGAAPNTEAFF | TGTGCCAGCAGTTATGCGGGGGCCGCTCCGAACACTGAAGCTTTCTTT
TRBD1 | few | TRBJ2-6 | TRBV27 | CASTRQGPGANVLTF | TGTGCCAGCACCCGACAGGGGCCCGGGGCCAACGTCCTGACTTTC
NA | NA | TRBJ2-5 | TRBV21-1 | CASSKEWGTGGRETQYF | TGTGCCAGCAGCAAAGAATGGGGGACAGGGGGCAGAGAGACCCAGTACTTC
NA | NA | TRBJ1-5 | TRBV2 | CASSAWGRDEQPQHF | TGTGCCAGCAGCGCATGGGGGCGCGATGAACAGCCCCAGCATTTT
NA | NA | TRBJ2-7 | TRBV30 | CAWKRLDAYEQYF | TGTGCCTGGAAGCGGCTGGACGCCTACGAGCAGTACTTC
NA | NA | TRBJ2-3 | TRBV5-1 | CASSLVAGRGSDTQYF | TGCGCCAGCAGCTTGGTTGCGGGCCGAGGCTCAGATACGCAGTATTTT
NA | NA | TRBJ1-4 | TRBV9 | CASSVGGRGPAGEKLFF | TGTGCCAGCAGCGTAGGGGGCAGGGGCCCTGCAGGGGAAAAACTGTTTTTT
NA | NA | TRBJ1-2 | TRBV28 | CASSLWRVWNYGYTF | TGTGCCAGCAGTTTATGGAGGGTCTGGAACTATGGCTACACCTTC
TRBD2 | NA | TRBJ2-1 | TRBV7-8 | CASSNRTSGINEQFF | TGTGCCAGCAGTAACCGGACTAGCGGGATCAATGAGCAGTTCTTC
NA | NA | TRBJ1-2 | TRBV5-6 | CASSSDSQRWGYTF | TGTGCCAGCAGCAGCGACAGTCAAAGGTGGGGCTACACCTTC
NA | NA | TRBJ1-2 | TRBV9 | CASSPPGQIGGYTF | TGTGCCAGCAGCCCCCCAGGACAGATAGGAGGCTACACCTTC
TRBD1 | NA | TRBJ1-4 | TRBV7-8 | CASSSPRGPGANEKLFF | TGTGCCAGCAGCTCGCCTAGGGGGCCGGGGGCTAATGAAAAACTGTTTTTT
TRBD2 | NA | TRBJ2-7 | TRBV5-6 | CASSPGLAGEQYF | TGTGCCAGCAGCCCCGGACTAGCCGGCGAGCAGTACTTC
TRBD1 | few | TRBJ1-6 | TRBV18 | CASSRRDSTLSPLHF | TGTGCCAGCTCACGCCGGGACAGCACGCTATCACCCCTCCACTTT
NA | NA | TRBJ2-5 | TRBV7-8 | CASSPSETQYF | TGTGCCAGCAGCCCCTCGGAGACCCAGTACTTC
TRBD1 | NA | TRBJ2-5 | TRBV2 | CASIREQGLETQYF | TGTGCCAGCATTCGCGAACAGGGGTTGGAGACCCAGTACTTC
TRBD1 | NA | TRBJ2-6 | TRBV7-7 | CASSSRDSVSGANVLTF | TGTGCCAGCAGCTCCCGGGACAGTGTCTCTGGGGCCAACGTCCTGACTTTC
NA | NA | TRBJ2-2 | TRBV5-4 | CASSPKGPGGSAGELFF | TGTGCCAGCAGTCCGAAAGGTCCGGGTGGCTCGGCCGGGGAGCTGTTTTTT
TRBD2 | NA | TRBJ2-7 | TRBV18 | CASSPPTSRGIYEQYF | TGTGCCAGCTCACCACCGACTAGCCGGGGGATCTACGAGCAGTACTTC
TRBD1 | few | TRBJ1-5 | TRBV19 | CASSTGTGHQPQHF | TGTGCCAGTAGTACGGGGACAGGGCATCAGCCCCAGCATTTT
TRBD1 | NA | TRBJ1-5 | TRBV18 | CASSPGQGNQPQHF | TGTGCCAGCTCCCCGGGACAGGGCAATCAGCCCCAGCATTTT
NA | few | TRBJ1-1 | TRBV12-3/TRBV12-4 | CASSLYMNTEAFF | TGTGCCAGCAGTTTATACATGAACACTGAAGCTTTCTTT
NA | once | TRBJ1-6 | TRBV3-1/TRBV3-2 | CASSPMWGDSPLHF | TGTGCCAGCAGTCCCATGTGGGGGGATTCACCCCTCCACTTT
TRBD2 | once | TRBJ2-7 | TRBV29-1 | CSVVSGTYEQYF | TGCAGCGTTGTCAGCGGGACCTACGAGCAGTACTTC
TRBD1 | NA | TRBJ2-3 | TRBV6-1 | CASSERGQYRDTQYF | TGTGCCAGCAGTGAGAGGGGGCAGTATCGGGATACGCAGTATTTT
NA | NA | TRBJ1-6 | TRBV2 | CASSEGRFSPLHF | TGTGCCAGCAGTGAGGGCAGGTTTTCACCCCTCCACTTT
NA | NA | TRBJ1-4 | TRBV21-1 | CASILVTGNEKLFF | TGTGCCAGCATCCTCGTTACGGGTAATGAAAAACTGTTTTTT
TRBD1 | NA | TRBJ1-6 | TRBV4-2 | CASSKTGDSSPLHF | TGTGCCAGCAGCAAGACAGGGGATAGTTCACCCCTCCACTTT
NA | NA | TRBJ2-3 | TRBV18 | CASSPLTGTDTQYF | TGTGCCAGCTCACCCTTGACTGGCACAGATACGCAGTATTTT
NA | NA | TRBJ1-1 | TRBV19 | CASSMTSLRQSGNTEAFF | TGTGCCAGTAGTATGACGAGTCTTAGACAGTCAGGAAACACTGAAGCTTTCTTT
TRBD1 | NA | TRBJ1-1 | TRBV19 | CASSPTDRGSYTEAFF | TGTGCCAGTAGCCCGACCGACAGGGGGTCTTACACTGAAGCTTTCTTT
NA | NA | TRBJ1-2 | TRBV19 | CASSIEQNSGRYGYTF | TGTGCCAGTAGTATAGAACAGAACTCTGGGAGGTATGGCTACACCTTC
TRBD2 | NA | TRBJ2-4 | TRBV5-6 | CASSFGAGTSQYF | TGTGCCAGCAGCTTTGGCGCAGGGACTAGCCAGTACTTC
TRBD1 | NA | TRBJ1-5 | TRBV28 | CASSPTDRGKSNQPQHF | TGTGCCAGCAGTCCCACGGACAGGGGAAAGAGCAATCAGCCCCAGCATTTT
TRBD1 | NA | TRBJ1-4 | TRBV27 | CAVKDAGTGRGKLFF | TGTGCCGTTAAAGATGCCGGGACAGGGCGCGGAAAACTGTTTTTT
TRBD1 | NA | TRBJ1-2 | TRBV2 | CASSDFGQEVNYGYTF | TGTGCCAGCAGTGACTTTGGACAGGAGGTTAACTATGGCTACACCTTC
NA | NA | TRBJ1-6 | TRBV10-3 | CAISEQGSNSPLHF | TGTGCCATCAGTGAGCAGGGGAGTAATTCACCCCTCCACTTT
NA | NA | TRBJ2-3 | TRBV9 | CASSVPSGHRGGGTDTQYF | TGTGCCAGCAGCGTTCCCTCGGGCCACAGGGGGGGAGGAACAGATACGCAGTATTTT
TRBD2 | NA | TRBJ2-5 | TRBV3-1/TRBV3-2 | CASSPRTSNKQYF | TGTGCCAGCAGCCCGCGGACTAGTAACAAGCAGTACTTC
TRBD1 | NA | TRBJ1-4 | TRBV3-1/TRBV3-2 | CASSPRTGVKLFF | TGTGCCAGCAGCCCAAGGACAGGCGTAAAACTGTTTTTT
TRBD1 | NA | TRBJ1-1 | TRBV15 | CATSLGQANTEAFF | TGTGCCACCAGTCTCGGACAGGCGAACACTGAAGCTTTCTTT
NA | NA | TRBJ1-4 | TRBV4-1 | CASSPMTGHPTNEKLFF | TGCGCCAGCAGCCCAATGACAGGACACCCAACTAATGAAAAACTGTTTTTT
TRBD2 | NA | TRBJ2-1 | TRBV7-6 | CASSLLGLAGGPHNEQFF | TGTGCCAGCAGCCTACTGGGACTAGCGGGGGGGCCCCACAATGAGCAGTTCTTC
NA | once | TRBJ2-5 | TRBV10-1 | CASTRPWPGAQETQYF | TGCGCCAGCACCAGACCCTGGCCAGGGGCCCAAGAGACCCAGTACTTC
TRBD1 | NA | TRBJ2-3 | TRBV5-1 | CASSPTGNTQYF | TGCGCCAGCAGCCCGACAGGGAATACGCAGTATTTT
NA | NA | TRBJ2-1 | TRBV25-1 | CASSDPLGGDTYNEQFF | TGTGCCAGCAGTGATCCCCTAGGCGGGGATACCTACAATGAGCAGTTCTTC
TRBD1 | NA | TRBJ2-7 | TRBV7-8 | CASSLVGTAPTYEQYF | TGTGCCAGCAGCTTAGTTGGGACAGCGCCTACCTACGAGCAGTACTTC
TRBD1 | NA | TRBJ1-5 | TRBV6-5 | CASGMGQGNQPQHF | TGTGCCAGCGGAATGGGACAGGGAAATCAGCCCCAGCATTTT
TRBD1 | NA | TRBJ1-2 | TRBV7-9 | CASSPGTGGDYGYTF | TGTGCCAGCAGCCCCGGGACAGGGGGCGACTATGGCTACACCTTC
NA | NA | TRBJ1-3 | TRBV7-9 | CASSLLGGSGNTIYF | TGTGCCAGCAGCTTATTGGGGGGTTCCGGAAACACCATATATTTT
TRBD1 | NA | TRBJ2-2 | TRBV5-1 | CASTIGQGWTGELFF | TGCGCCAGCACTATAGGACAGGGATGGACCGGGGAGCTGTTTTTT
TRBD2 | NA | TRBJ2-3 | TRBV11-2 | CASSTLPGLAGSTDTQYF | TGTGCCAGCAGCACTCTACCGGGACTAGCGGGGAGCACAGATACGCAGTATTTT
TRBD2 | NA | TRBJ2-1 | TRBV24-1 | CATRPGGGLYNEQFF | TGTGCCACCCGCCCCGGGGGGGGACTCTACAATGAGCAGTTCTTC
NA | NA | TRBJ2-3 | TRBV27 | CASSLVSRTDTQYF | TGTGCCAGCAGTTTAGTCTCCAGGACAGATACGCAGTATTTT
NA | NA | TRBJ1-1 | TRBV13 | CASSLNQGRTEAFF | TGTGCCAGCAGCTTAAACCAGGGGAGAACTGAAGCTTTCTTT
NA | NA | TRBJ2-7 | TRBV28 | CASSYTLKGSEQYF | TGTGCCAGCAGTTACACATTGAAGGGGTCCGAGCAGTACTTC